These T cell receptor beta chains were read from a single sample in a study of blood T cell repertoires in COVID-19. The data were produced by immunoSEQ multiplex PCR, yet TCRdb's version contains in-frame clones alone and is incomplete. Altogether 120,000 or so clones are present, about 77% being singletons, with the ten largest covering roughly 25%. Source material: peripheral blood. The receptor set was obtained from a human donor in a cohort sampled during active COVID-19. Each CDR3 is given with its conserved first and last residue. The order of the fields is V gene, CDR3 protein.

v_gene: TRBV5-6
CDR3aa: CASSLGTISNSPLHF

v_gene: TRBV18
CDR3aa: CASSPDRNTGELFF

v_gene: TRBV9
CDR3aa: CASSATGTVAFNSPLHF

v_gene: TRBV27
CDR3aa: CASSLVPPTDTQYF

v_gene: TRBV2
CDR3aa: CASSEGAAQETQYF

v_gene: TRBV28
CDR3aa: CASSPTLTGNYGYTF

v_gene: TRBV19
CDR3aa: CASSMLIYQPQHF

v_gene: TRBV7-2
CDR3aa: CASSVGPPGSYNEQFF

v_gene: TRBV5-6
CDR3aa: CASSRRTQGRGDTQYF

v_gene: TRBV5-1
CDR3aa: CASSYGTANTEAFF

v_gene: TRBV19
CDR3aa: CASSIAATRTGDYGYTF

v_gene: TRBV6-1
CDR3aa: CASSENRDNNSPLHF

v_gene: TRBV3-1/TRBV3-2
CDR3aa: CASSHALAGGVDTQYF

v_gene: TRBV7-6
CDR3aa: CASSLALQGGTEAFF

v_gene: TRBV10-3
CDR3aa: CAISEGTGFNQPQHF

v_gene: TRBV7-3
CDR3aa: CASSLPGLQGTGANVLTF

v_gene: TRBV28
CDR3aa: CASRRDSTEAFF

v_gene: TRBV4-2
CDR3aa: CASSQDQVEGGAAGELFF

v_gene: TRBV7-3
CDR3aa: CASRLSGGSTDTQYF

v_gene: TRBV6-2/TRBV6-3
CDR3aa: CASSFTRTDTQYF

v_gene: TRBV30
CDR3aa: CAWSTLEDRGQDEQFF

v_gene: TRBV5-1
CDR3aa: CASSTPGQGEAFF

v_gene: TRBV9
CDR3aa: CASSVRITGELFF